This TCR beta chain derives from a study of T-cell memory formation after mild COVID-19. Study information: TCR clustering was largely donor specific. The study's findings and limits: CD4/CD8 balance characterized clones contracting day 15 to 85, and CD4+ skew characterized later expanders. Pre-infection memory carried some responding clones, suggesting that cross-reactive memory joined.

Germline-derived CDR1 and CDR2 are KGHDR and SFDVKD. V was clipped by 4 bases and J by 5 bases, with 22 bases between them. The CDR3 sequence is 17 residues long. MiXCR, applied by TCRdb to the 5' RACE reads, yields one record per CDR3 protein. The data hold around 530,000 distinct CDR3 sequences, with about 20% observed a single time. With regard to this clonotype: What it binds is not known.

What was sequenced was PBMCs or a T cell subset sorted from them (not recorded which). This sequence joins TRBV24-1 and TRBJ2-5; possibly TRBD1 or TRBD2 for D (5 bases each). This TCR was recovered from an adult woman who had mild COVID-19 (a few samples of this study predate the infection). Cell type and time point are not known. The CDR3: CATSDTAPGRQRETQYF. In DNA form, the CDR3 reads TGTGCCACCAGTGACACTGCACCGGGACGGCAAAGGGAGACCCAGTACTTC.